The 12 T cell receptor beta chains given below trace back to one sample, sequenced in a study of beta chain features in type 1 diabetes. Expressed TCRB transcripts were sequenced after all isolated RNA was converted to cDNA. The assay was immunoSEQ multiplex PCR, and TCRdb's table has in-frame clones only and misses some. Among about 260,000 clones listed, about a fifth were seen once. Their recognized antigens are unknown. Broader study findings: Across all four CD4+ subsets, people with type 1 diabetes showed modestly shorter TCRB CDR3s.

The sample was naive CD4+ T cells from blood. Receptors were obtained from a woman aged 35 to 49 with type 1 diabetes.

The genes are TRBV18 and TRBJ2-6; 8 nucleotides align to TRBD1. Germline V lookup: CDR1 KGHSH, CDR2 LQKENI. CDR3 length: 16 amino acids. V gave up 3 bases and J gave up 2 bases; unmatched junction bases: 3. The CDR3 sequence: CASSPPTGAGANVLTF. Written as DNA, the CDR3 is TGTGCCAGCTCACCTCCGACAGGGGCTGGGGCCAACGTCCTGACTTTC.

This clone was observed a handful of times. The V and J genes are TRBV27 and TRBJ1-2; 12 bases fit TRBD1. CDR3 length equals 16 residues. J was trimmed by 4 bases and V by 1 base; bases with no gene match: 4. CDR1 and CDR2 from the germline V gene are MNHEY and SMNVEV (reference sequence). CDR3 residues: CASSLLGTGGVYGYTF. CDR3 coding DNA: TGTGCCAGCAGTTTATTGGGGACAGGGGGCGTCTATGGCTACACCTTC.

The CDR3 DNA reads as TGTGCCAGCAGTTTCCGGGACATCCCCTACGAGCAGTACTTC. Encoded protein: CASSFRDIPYEQYF. This chain uses TRBV28 with TRBJ2-7; D perhaps matches TRBD1 (6 bases). The CDR3 length is 14 residues. Germline CDR1 is MDHEN and CDR2 is SYDVKM. Trimming took 3 bases from V and 2 from J, leaving 11 bases between them.

This sequence joins TRBV6-6 and TRBJ2-1; weak D call: TRBD2 (5 bases). The CDR3 has 14 amino acids. The germline V and J ends were trimmed by 7 bases and 2 bases, with 12 bases remaining between them. Germline V gives CDR1 MNHNY, CDR2 SVGAGI (reference sequence). DNA for the CDR3: TGTGCCAGCAAACGGGAATTTGCCTACAATGAGCAGTTCTTC. Translating it yields CASKREFAYNEQFF.

This chain connects TRBV29-1 to TRBJ1-1; D not resolved. Per the germline V gene, CDR1 is SQVTM and CDR2 is ANQGSEA. The V end lost 3 bases, the J end lost 7 bases, and 18 bases lay between the germline ends. This CDR3 has 14 residues. The CDR3 spells CSVEDFPYNGEAFF. The CDR3 region has the DNA TGCAGCGTTGAGGACTTCCCCTACAATGGTGAAGCTTTCTTT.

This clone was seen a handful of times. The chain employs TRBV19 and TRBJ2-6; D gene uncertain. CDR1 is LNHDA, CDR2 SQIVND, per germline (reference sequence). The V and J ends lost 8 bases and 3 bases respectively, with 5 bases between them. The CDR3 has 12 residues. CDR3 DNA sequence: TGTGCCAGTTCCCGTGGGGCCAACGTCCTGACTTTC. This codes for CASSRGANVLTF.

There are a few counts of this clone. The genes are TRBV2 and TRBJ2-5, with 7 bases fitting TRBD1. The germline CDR1 and CDR2 sequences are SNHLY and FYNNEI. The J segment lost 4 bases and the V segment lost 5 bases, leaving 10 bases of the junction unmatched. CDR3 length: 15 residues. The CDR3 protein is CASSLRQGSRETQYF. The CDR3 DNA sequence: TGTGCCAGCAGTCTACGACAGGGAAGTAGAGAGACCCAGTACTTC.

This clone was counted a few times. The chain combines TRBV5-1 with TRBJ2-5; perhaps TRBD1 as D (5 bases). CDR3 length equals 15 residues. Trimming removed 0 bases from V and 3 bases from J, with 12 bases in between. The germline CDR1 and CDR2 sequences are SGHRS and YFSETQ. CDR3 nucleotides: TGCGCCAGCAGCTTGGAGGGCCGCAGGGAAGAGACCCAGTACTTC. Its translation: CASSLEGRREETQYF.

This clone has a handful of counts. CDR3 sequence reads: CASSLPDRVDTEAFF. The CDR3 nucleotides are TGTGCCAGCAGTTTACCCGACAGGGTGGACACTGAAGCTTTCTTT. The chain links TRBV28 to TRBJ1-1; 7 bases are shared with TRBD1. With 2 bases clipped from V and 3 bases from J, the junction kept 6 bases outside the gene matches. Germline V gives CDR1 MDHEN, CDR2 SYDVKM. The CDR3 covers 15 residues.

The CDR3 DNA follows: TGCGCCAGCAGCTTGGATGGGGGAGGAGGCTATGGCTACACCTTC. This gives the protein CASSLDGGGGYGYTF. The chain combines TRBV5-1 with TRBJ1-2, with D maybe TRBD1 (5 bases). The length of the CDR3 is 15 residues. Between the trimmed V and J ends, which lost 0 bases and 4 bases, there was a span of 13 bases. Germline values: CDR1 SGHRS, CDR2 YFSETQ.

This chain links TRBV19 with TRBJ2-1; TRBD2 matches at 7 bases. The CDR3 has 14 residues. Germline assignment: CDR1 LNHDA and CDR2 SQIVND (reference sequence). V shed 7 bases and J 2 bases; nucleotides not matched to a gene: 5. The CDR3, as DNA: TGTGCCAGTAATGAGGGAGGGCCCTACAATGAGCAGTTCTTC. Translation: CASNEGGPYNEQFF.

This clone was counted only a few times. This chain links TRBV30 with TRBJ2-3, with D perhaps TRBD2 (5 bases). Per the germline V gene, CDR1 is GTSNPN and CDR2 is SVGIG (reference sequence). Trimming stripped 0 bases from V and 5 bases from J, with 9 bases between. This CDR3 contains 13 residues. The DNA of the CDR3 is TGTGCCTGGAGTGTACTAGGAGTAGATACGCAGTATTTT. It codes for CAWSVLGVDTQYF.